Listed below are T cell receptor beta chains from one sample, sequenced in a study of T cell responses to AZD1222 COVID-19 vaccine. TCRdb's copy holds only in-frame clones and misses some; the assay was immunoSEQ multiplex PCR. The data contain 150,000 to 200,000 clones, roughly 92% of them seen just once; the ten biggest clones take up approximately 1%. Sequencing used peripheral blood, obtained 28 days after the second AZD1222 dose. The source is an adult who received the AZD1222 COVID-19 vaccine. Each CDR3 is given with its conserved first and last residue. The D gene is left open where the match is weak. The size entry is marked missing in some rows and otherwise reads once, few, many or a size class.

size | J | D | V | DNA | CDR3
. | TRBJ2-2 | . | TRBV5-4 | TGTGCCAGCAGCTCGGGCGGAAGGGCGGGCACCGGGGAGCTGTTTTTT | CASSSGGRAGTGELFF
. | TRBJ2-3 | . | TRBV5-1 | TGCGCCAGCAGCTTTGACGGCCGTGCTAGCACAGATACGCAGTATTTT | CASSFDGRASTDTQYF
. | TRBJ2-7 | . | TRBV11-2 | TGTGCCAGCAGCTTAGGGCAGGGGAGGCGGTACGAGCAGTACTTC | CASSLGQGRRYEQYF
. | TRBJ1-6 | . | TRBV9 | TGTGCCAGCAGTGTAAGGAGAGATGACAGGACACCCCTCCACTTT | CASSVRRDDRTPLHF
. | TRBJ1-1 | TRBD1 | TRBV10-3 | TGTGCCATCAGTGGGGGACAGATGAACACTGAAGCTTTCTTT | CAISGGQMNTEAFF
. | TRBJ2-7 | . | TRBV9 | TGTGCCAGCAGCGTAGGGGGGACGACGGTGGGAGAGCAGTACTTC | CASSVGGTTVGEQYF
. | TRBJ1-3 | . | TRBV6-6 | TGTGCCAGCACACAGCCAATTACCTTCTCTGGAAACACCATATATTTT | CASTQPITFSGNTIYF
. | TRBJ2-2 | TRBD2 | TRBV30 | TGTGCCTGGAAGGCGGGGGATAACACCGGGGAGCTGTTTTTT | CAWKAGDNTGELFF
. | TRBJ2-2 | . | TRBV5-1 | TGCGCCAGCAGCTTAGGACAGAGCCTCACCGGGGAGCTGTTTTTT | CASSLGQSLTGELFF
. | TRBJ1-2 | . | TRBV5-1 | TGCGCCAGCAGCTTGATTGGGGTGGAAGGCTACACCTTC | CASSLIGVEGYTF
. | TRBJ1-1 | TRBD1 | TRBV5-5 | TGTGCCAGCAGCTCCCAGGGACAGACAATGAACACTGAAGCTTTCTTT | CASSSQGQTMNTEAFF
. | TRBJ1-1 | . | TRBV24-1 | TGTGCCACCAGTGGCTCGACAGCATCTAGAAACACTGAAGCTTTCTTT | CATSGSTASRNTEAFF
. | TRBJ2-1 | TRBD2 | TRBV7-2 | TGTGCCAGCAGCTCCCCCGGGACTAGCGGGGGAAGCTCCTACAATGAGCAGTTCTTC | CASSSPGTSGGSSYNEQFF
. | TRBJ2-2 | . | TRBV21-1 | TGTGCCAGTCTGGCCCGCGGGGAGCTGTTTTTT | CASLARGELFF
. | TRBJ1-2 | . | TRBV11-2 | TGTGCCAGCAGCGCTACAGGGTACGGCTACACCTTC | CASSATGYGYTF
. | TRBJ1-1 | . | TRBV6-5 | TGTGCCAGCAGTTCGGCAGGGACGAACACTGAAGCTTTCTTT | CASSSAGTNTEAFF
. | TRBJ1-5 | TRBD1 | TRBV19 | TGTGCCAGTAGTATTCGACAGGGCACAGGTCAGCCCCAGCATTTT | CASSIRQGTGQPQHF
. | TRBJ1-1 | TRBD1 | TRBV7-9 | TGTGCCAGCAGCAGGGACAGGGGGCAAACTGAAGCTTTCTTT | CASSRDRGQTEAFF
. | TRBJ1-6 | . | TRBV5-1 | TGCGCCAGCAGAACCACAGGGCAGAGCTCCTATAATTCACCCCTCCACTTT | CASRTTGQSSYNSPLHF
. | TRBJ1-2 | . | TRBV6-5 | TGTGCCAGCATTCAGGGGAGCGGCGCTAACTATGGCTACACCTTC | CASIQGSGANYGYTF
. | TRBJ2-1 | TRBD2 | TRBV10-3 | TGTGCCATCAGTGAAAAAGCGGGGGTCTCCTACAATGAGCAGTTCTTC | CAISEKAGVSYNEQFF
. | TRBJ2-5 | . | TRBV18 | TGTGCCAGCTCACCCTCCACCCAAGAGACCCAGTACTTC | CASSPSTQETQYF
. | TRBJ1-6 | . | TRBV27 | TGTGCCAGCAGTTTAAACAGTCTCAGGGTTTCCTATAATTCACCCCTCCACTTT | CASSLNSLRVSYNSPLHF
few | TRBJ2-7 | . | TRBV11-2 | TGTGCCAGCAGCTTAGTTAGTGCGTCCTACGAGCAGTACTTC | CASSLVSASYEQYF
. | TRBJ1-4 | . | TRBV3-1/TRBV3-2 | TGTGCCAGCAGCCACTTACAGGGTAGGGAAAAACTGTTTTTT | CASSHLQGREKLFF
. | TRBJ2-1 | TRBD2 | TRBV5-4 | TGTGCCAGCAGCGCCACTAGCGGGGCCACCTACAATGAGCAGTTCTTC | CASSATSGATYNEQFF
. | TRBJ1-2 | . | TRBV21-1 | TGTGCCAGCAGCAAAGAACAGACCTATGGCTACACCTTC | CASSKEQTYGYTF
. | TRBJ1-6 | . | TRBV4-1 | TGCGCCAGCAGCCCTCGCTCGCAGGGGTTGAGGTCACCCCTCCACTTT | CASSPRSQGLRSPLHF
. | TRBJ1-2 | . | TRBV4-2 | TGTGCCAGCAGCCAAGTCGGGCGGGGCGAAACTGGCTACACCTTC | CASSQVGRGETGYTF
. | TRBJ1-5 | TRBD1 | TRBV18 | TGTGCCAGCTCACCGGGACAGGGGGCAGGTCAGCCCCAGCATTTT | CASSPGQGAGQPQHF
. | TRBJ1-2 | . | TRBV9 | TGTGCCAGCAGCGTAGGGAGTCAACCCTCCTATGGCTACACCTTC | CASSVGSQPSYGYTF
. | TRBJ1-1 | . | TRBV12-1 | TGTGCCAGCAGCTGCATTCGACAGGCCAAGAACACTGAAGCTTTCTTT | CASSCIRQAKNTEAFF
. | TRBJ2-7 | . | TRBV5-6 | TGTGCCAGCAGTTCTCATACAGAGCAGTACTTC | CASSSHTEQYF
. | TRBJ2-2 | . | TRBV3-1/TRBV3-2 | TGTGCCAGCAGCCTAATGTGGACCGAACCGAACACCGGGGAGCTGTTTTTT | CASSLMWTEPNTGELFF
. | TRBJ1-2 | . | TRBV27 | TGTGCCAGCAGTTTTGGGAACCACTATGGCTACACCTTC | CASSFGNHYGYTF
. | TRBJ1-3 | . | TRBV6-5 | TGTGCCAGCAGTTACTCGGGCCTGAGCTCTGGAAACACCATATATTTT | CASSYSGLSSGNTIYF